The rows below give T cell receptor beta chains drawn from one sample of a study of blood T cell repertoires in COVID-19. Sequenced by immunoSEQ multiplex PCR; TCRdb stores in-frame clones only, minus some. The table has about 140,000 clones, 75% to 90% seen once; the top ten hold 11%. Material for sequencing was peripheral blood. The receptor source for this set is a woman of 80 years or more with acute or convalescent COVID-19. Each CDR3 is given with its conserved first and last residue. Fields, in order: J gene, CDR3 length, V gene, CDR3 protein.

j_gene: TRBJ2-1; len: 15; v_gene: TRBV5-5; CDR3aa: CASSLESNSYNEQFF
j_gene: TRBJ2-7; len: 13; v_gene: TRBV7-2; CDR3aa: CASSLAGGYEQYF
j_gene: TRBJ2-1; len: 17; v_gene: TRBV4-1; CDR3aa: CASSPAGRGHTYNEQFF
j_gene: TRBJ1-2; len: 14; v_gene: TRBV3-1/TRBV3-2; CDR3aa: CASSQGAANYGYTF
j_gene: TRBJ2-1; len: 16; v_gene: TRBV6-2/TRBV6-3; CDR3aa: CASSSPGLAGVDEQFF
j_gene: TRBJ1-6; len: 13; v_gene: TRBV7-2; CDR3aa: CASSISFESPLHF
j_gene: TRBJ1-3; len: 15; v_gene: TRBV18; CDR3aa: CASSPGMTAGNTIYF
j_gene: TRBJ1-1; len: 13; v_gene: TRBV5-1; CDR3aa: CASSLKQDTEAFF
j_gene: TRBJ2-5; len: 15; v_gene: TRBV2; CDR3aa: CASSVGGTGKETQYF
j_gene: TRBJ2-1; len: 13; v_gene: TRBV11-2; CDR3aa: CASSLDHSSEQFF
j_gene: TRBJ1-1; len: 14; v_gene: TRBV2; CDR3aa: CASSRNLGGTEAFF
j_gene: TRBJ2-2; len: 16; v_gene: TRBV5-1; CDR3aa: CASSFRTGSGTGELFF
j_gene: TRBJ1-2; len: 13; v_gene: TRBV12-3/TRBV12-4; CDR3aa: CASSLQRNYGYTF
j_gene: TRBJ2-2; len: 18; v_gene: TRBV7-6; CDR3aa: CASSLGRGGSANTGELFF
j_gene: TRBJ1-5; len: 15; v_gene: TRBV18; CDR3aa: CASSLGQGSLQPQHF
j_gene: TRBJ2-1; len: 13; v_gene: TRBV5-4; CDR3aa: CASSSGGAYEQFF
j_gene: TRBJ1-1; len: 15; v_gene: TRBV5-1; CDR3aa: CASSVQGSGSTEAFF
j_gene: TRBJ2-1; len: 16; v_gene: TRBV5-1; CDR3aa: CASSHDPGQGNNEQFF
j_gene: TRBJ2-2; len: 15; v_gene: TRBV11-3; CDR3aa: CASSPRTGDTGELFF
j_gene: TRBJ2-1; len: 13; v_gene: TRBV5-1; CDR3aa: CASSPGREEEQFF
j_gene: TRBJ2-1; len: 15; v_gene: TRBV5-6; CDR3aa: CASTSRGGSYNEQFF
j_gene: TRBJ2-7; len: 14; v_gene: TRBV5-1; CDR3aa: CASMIESSSYEQYF
j_gene: TRBJ1-3; len: 15; v_gene: TRBV5-6; CDR3aa: CASSSDRVGGNTIYF
j_gene: TRBJ2-7; len: 14; v_gene: TRBV11-2; CDR3aa: CASSWGQGVYEQYF
j_gene: TRBJ1-1; len: 14; v_gene: TRBV2; CDR3aa: CASSEAGGWTEAFF
j_gene: TRBJ1-5; len: 15; v_gene: TRBV3-1/TRBV3-2; CDR3aa: CASSTGGPASQPQHF